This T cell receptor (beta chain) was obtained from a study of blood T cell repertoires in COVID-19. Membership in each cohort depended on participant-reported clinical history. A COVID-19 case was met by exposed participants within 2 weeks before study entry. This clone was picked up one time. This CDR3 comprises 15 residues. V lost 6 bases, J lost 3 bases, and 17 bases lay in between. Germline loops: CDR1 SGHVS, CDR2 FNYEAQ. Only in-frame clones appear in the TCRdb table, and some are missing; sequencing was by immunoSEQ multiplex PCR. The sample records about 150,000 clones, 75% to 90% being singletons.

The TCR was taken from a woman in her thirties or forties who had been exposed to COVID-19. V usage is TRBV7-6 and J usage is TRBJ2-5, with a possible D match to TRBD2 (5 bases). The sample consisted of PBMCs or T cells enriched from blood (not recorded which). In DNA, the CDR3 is TGTGCCAGCAGACCGACAACCGGACTTAAAGAGACCCAGTACTTC. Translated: CASRPTTGLKETQYF.